Listed here are 29 T cell receptor beta chains from one sample, sequenced in a study of blood T cell repertoires in COVID-19. Using immunoSEQ multiplex PCR, the repertoire was profiled, and TCRdb retains in-frame clones only, with some absent. The profile shows roughly 230,000 clones, roughly 84% of them singletons. The specimen was peripheral blood. These TCRs come from a woman aged 80 or over with acute or convalescent COVID-19.

This rearrangement joins TRBV5-5 to TRBJ2-3, with D possibly being TRBD2 (6 bases). The CDR3 spans 13 residues. Looked up from germline, CDR1 is SGHKS and CDR2 is YYEKEE (reference sequence). Trimming cost V 0 bases and J 7 bases, with 9 bases left between them. Written as DNA, the CDR3 is TGTGCCAGCAGCTTGGCCGGGGGTAATACGCAGTATTTT. It is translated as CASSLAGGNTQYF.

This chain uses TRBV12-3 or TRBV12-4 with TRBJ1-3; a weak D match, TRBD1 (5 bases). This CDR3 spans 13 amino acids. Trimming took off 3 bases at V and 8 bases at J, with 11 bases between the two ends. The CDR3 coding sequence is TGTGCCAGCAGTTTGGGGCAGGGCTACACCATATATTTT. Amino acids: CASSLGQGYTIYF.

The J gene is TRBJ1-2, the V gene TRBV18, with a possible D match to TRBD1 (6 bases). This CDR3 has 14 amino acids. V dropped 0 bases and J dropped 5 bases, with 10 bases sitting between them. CDR1 and CDR2 (germline): KGHSH, LQKENI. CDR3 in amino acids: CASSPPDRPYGYTF. The CDR3 nucleotides are TGTGCCAGCTCACCACCGGACAGACCGTATGGCTACACCTTC.

The chain joins TRBV9 to TRBJ2-7; D gene unclear. The CDR3 totals 15 residues. Germline V lookup: CDR1 SGDLS, CDR2 YYNGEE. The V and J ends lost 1 base and 0 bases respectively, with 11 bases between them. In nucleotides, the CDR3 is TGTGCCAGCAGCGTAACCGCGGTAAGCTCCTACGAGCAGTACTTC. Amino acid sequence: CASSVTAVSSYEQYF.

The chain uses TRBV13 and TRBJ1-6; 8 nucleotides agree with TRBD1. The CDR3 loop spans 14 amino acids. Per germline, CDR1 PRHDT and CDR2 FYEKMQ (reference sequence). V lost 8 bases and J lost 7; bases outside the gene matches: 7. In DNA, the CDR3 is TGTGCCAGCCAGGTGACAGGGGAGAATTCACCCCTCCACTTT. Translation: CASQVTGENSPLHF.

The chain carries TRBV7-2 and TRBJ1-1; D uncertain. This CDR3 comprises 14 residues. V gave up 1 base and J gave up 5 bases, with 11 bases separating them. Germline assignment: CDR1 SGHTA and CDR2 FQGNSA. CDR3 protein: CASSLGAGGTEAFF. DNA of the CDR3: TGTGCCAGCAGCTTAGGGGCCGGAGGGACTGAAGCTTTCTTT.

The sample holds one count of this clone. The V gene is TRBV28, the J gene TRBJ2-7, with D tentatively TRBD1 (5 bases). This CDR3 contains 15 residues. Trimming cost V 5 bases and J 7 bases, with 21 bases left between them. CDR1 and CDR2 from the germline V gene are MDHEN and SYDVKM. This CDR3 reads CASSLTGLLRGEQYF. CDR3 bases: TGTGCCAGCAGTCTAACAGGCCTCCTTAGGGGAGAGCAGTACTTC.

V is TRBV27 and J is TRBJ2-7; 9 bases line up with TRBD1. The J segment lost 2 bases and the V segment lost 5 bases, leaving 16 bases of the junction unmatched. The CDR3 covers 18 residues. Germline CDR1 is MNHEY and CDR2 is SMNVEV (reference sequence). The CDR3 DNA sequence: TGTGCCAGCAGTCCGCTCCCAGGGACAGGGAGGGACCCCTACGAGCAGTACTTC. Translating gives CASSPLPGTGRDPYEQYF.

The count of this clone is one. The chain employs TRBV19 and TRBJ1-2; 8 bases line up with TRBD1. V was clipped by 3 bases and J by 6 bases; unmatched bases: 6. This CDR3 region has 14 residues. In germline, CDR1 is LNHDA, CDR2 SQIVND (reference sequence). The CDR3 loop reads CASSIGTGSHGYTF. As DNA, the CDR3 is TGTGCCAGTAGTATCGGGACAGGCTCCCATGGCTACACCTTC.

J is TRBJ2-1 and V is TRBV5-6; TRBD1 is a possible D gene (6 bases). The CDR3 contains 13 residues. V was clipped by 4 bases and J by 5 bases, with 10 bases between them. In germline, CDR1 is SGHDT, CDR2 YYEEEE. Here the CDR3 reads CASSPDRNNEQFF. Written as DNA, the CDR3 is TGTGCCAGCAGCCCCGACAGGAACAATGAGCAGTTCTTC.

This clone turned up a few times. The chain uses TRBV11-2 and TRBJ1-4; D not certain. Germline CDR1 and CDR2: SGHAT and FQNNGV. The germline V and J ends were trimmed by 5 bases and 4 bases, with 14 bases remaining between them. There are 15 residues in the CDR3. The DNA of the CDR3 is TGTGCCAGCAGCCGTCAGCTAGGCGTTAATGAAAAACTGTTTTTT. Translating it yields CASSRQLGVNEKLFF.

This clone was detected a few times. V gene TRBV7-8 combines with J gene TRBJ2-1; 7 bases map to TRBD1. CDR1 and CDR2 (germline): SGHVS, FQNEAQ. V gave up 5 bases and J gave up 5 bases; unmatched junction bases: 12. The CDR3 contains 16 residues. DNA of the CDR3: TGTGCCAGCAGCACCCAGACAGGGATTGTGCACAATGAGCAGTTCTTC. It yields the protein CASSTQTGIVHNEQFF.

This rearrangement joins TRBV2 to TRBJ1-5; D gene uncertain. Per germline, CDR1 SNHLY and CDR2 FYNNEI. V was cut by 2 bases and J by 2 bases, with 10 bases left in between. The CDR3 sequence is 15 residues long. CDR3 amino acids: CASSERSSGNQPQHF. The CDR3 bases are TGTGCCAGCAGTGAACGGAGCAGCGGCAATCAGCCCCAGCATTTT.

The chain couples TRBV10-3 to TRBJ1-1; TRBD1 might be the D (6 bases). Trimming removed 6 bases from V and 9 bases from J, with 11 bases in between. The CDR3 is 11 amino acids. CDR1 is ENHRY and CDR2 is SYGVKD in the germline V gene. CDR3 sequence (DNA): TGTGCCATCAGACAGGGCTTGAAAGCTTTCTTT. Amino acids: CAIRQGLKAFF.

This rearrangement joins TRBV5-6 to TRBJ2-1; 10 nucleotides match TRBD2. The CDR3 is 18 residues long. The V gene end was trimmed by 1 base and the J gene end by 4 bases; junction bases not matched to a gene: 11. Germline CDR1 SGHDT, CDR2 YYEEEE. The CDR3 here is CASSLTGLAVPGYNEQFF. The CDR3 DNA is TGTGCCAGCAGCTTGACCGGACTAGCGGTTCCGGGGTACAATGAGCAGTTCTTC.

This chain uses TRBV6-1 with TRBJ1-2; 8 bases fit TRBD1. Trimming cost V 3 bases and J 5 bases; bases outside gene matches: 5. The germline CDR1 and CDR2 sequences are MNHNS and SASEGT. The CDR3 length is 14 residues. The CDR3 spells CASSEQGAWYGYTF. The CDR3 DNA sequence: TGTGCCAGCAGTGAGCAGGGGGCTTGGTATGGCTACACCTTC.

This sequence joins TRBV5-4 and TRBJ1-6; D gene unclear. The CDR3 extends over 15 amino acids. CDR1 is SGHNT, CDR2 YYREEE, per germline (reference sequence). Trimming left V 3 bases short and J 8 bases short, with 15 bases between. As DNA, the CDR3 is TGTGCCAGCAGCTCCGCTCCCGGGATAGATTCACCCCTCCACTTT. Its protein is CASSSAPGIDSPLHF.

A note on this clone: This may stem from a read error, because a much larger clone lies one nucleotide away. This CDR3 is also generated by other DNA sequences in the sample. The chain joins TRBV6-2 or TRBV6-3 to TRBJ2-1, with 8 bases aligning to TRBD2. V gave up 2 bases and J gave up 7 bases; unmatched junction bases: 4. This CDR3 spans 14 amino acids. Per germline, CDR1 MNHEY and CDR2 SVGEGT. The CDR3 DNA follows: TGTGCCAGCAGTTACCGGACGGGGGGGAATGAGCAGTTCTTC. Amino acid sequence: CASSYRTGGNEQFF.

The V gene is TRBV6-2 or TRBV6-3, the J gene TRBJ1-5, with D possibly being TRBD1 (6 bases). With 5 bases removed from V and 11 bases from J, the gap between germline ends came to 16 bases. This CDR3 region has 13 residues. Germline V gene data show CDR1 as MNHEY and CDR2 as SVGEGT. The CDR3 spells CASSQQGAGAQHF. The CDR3 DNA reads TGTGCCAGCAGTCAACAGGGCGCTGGGGCCCAGCATTTT.

This chain connects TRBV7-9 to TRBJ2-5, with TRBD1 identical over 7 bases. V trimming: 5 bases; J trimming: 5 bases; junction bases outside the gene matches: 5. This CDR3 spans 13 amino acids. Looked up from germline, CDR1 is SEHNR and CDR2 is FQNEAQ (reference sequence). The CDR3 reads CASSRTGQETQYF. For the CDR3, the DNA is TGTGCCAGCAGCCGGACAGGCCAGGAGACCCAGTACTTC.

This clone was observed a few times. The chain links TRBV12-3 or TRBV12-4 to TRBJ1-5, with D unclear. Deletions cut 6 bases from V and 5 bases from J, with 8 bases between. This CDR3 has 12 residues. The DNA for the CDR3 is TGTGCCAGCAGCCGACTTGATCAGCCCCAGCATTTT. This encodes CASSRLDQPQHF.

The chain has TRBV6-5 and TRBJ1-5, with D perhaps TRBD1 (6 bases). CDR1 MNHEY and CDR2 SVGAGI come from the germline V gene. Trimming removed 6 bases from V and 2 bases from J, with 11 bases in between. The CDR3 runs to 14 residues. The chain's CDR3 is CASRRGNGNQPQHF. CDR3 sequence (DNA): TGTGCCAGCAGGAGGGGGAATGGCAATCAGCCCCAGCATTTT.

The V call is TRBV5-1, the J call TRBJ2-6, with 10 bases matching TRBD2. Per the germline V gene, CDR1 is SGHRS and CDR2 is YFSETQ. V gave up 3 bases and J gave up 0 bases; unmatched junction bases: 9. CDR3 size: 19 residues. Written as DNA, the CDR3 is TGCGCCAGCAGCTCCCCCCTAGCGGGGGCGCTCTCTGGGGCCAACGTCCTGACTTTC. Its translation: CASSSPLAGALSGANVLTF.

The chain recombines TRBV5-1 with TRBJ2-5, with 9 bases aligning to TRBD2. V gave up 0 bases and J gave up 5 bases; unmatched junction bases: 8. The germline gives CDR1 SGHRS, CDR2 YFSETQ. CDR3 length: 16 amino acids. CDR3 nucleotide sequence: TGCGCCAGCAGCTTGGGTGCGGGGGGGCCGGAGGAGACCCAGTACTTC. Amino acid sequence: CASSLGAGGPEETQYF.

The chain uses TRBV6-5 and TRBJ1-1; D uncertain. There are 12 residues in the CDR3. From germline, CDR1 is MNHEY and CDR2 SVGAGI. The CDR3 reads CALTEGSTEAFF. Here the CDR3 DNA reads TGTGCACTTACGGAGGGCAGCACTGAAGCTTTCTTT.

The chain has TRBV24-1 and TRBJ2-3; D not certain. With 5 bases removed from V and 7 bases from J, the gap between germline ends came to 12 bases. Per germline, CDR1 KGHDR and CDR2 SFDVKD. The CDR3 covers 13 residues. The chain's CDR3 is CATSGAFGNTQYF. In DNA, the CDR3 is TGTGCCACCAGTGGGGCGTTTGGAAATACGCAGTATTTT.

The chain employs TRBV7-2 and TRBJ1-5; D unclear. The germline V gene has CDR1 SGHTA and CDR2 FQGNSA. The V and J ends lost 5 bases and 5 bases respectively, with 10 bases between them. CDR3 length equals 13 residues. The CDR3 nucleotides are TGTGCCAGCAGCCCTGAGATGGATCAGCCCCAGCATTTT. Its translation: CASSPEMDQPQHF.

The chain is built from TRBV9 and TRBJ1-2, with 12 bases fitting TRBD1. In germline, CDR1 is SGDLS, CDR2 YYNGEE. This CDR3 contains 16 residues. Losses at the gene ends were 4 bases for V and 8 bases for J; bases not matched to a gene: 12. CDR3 DNA sequence: TGTGCCAGCAGCATGGGACAGGGGGCCCGAAATATCGGCTACACCTTC. It codes for CASSMGQGARNIGYTF.

This sequence joins TRBV5-8 and TRBJ1-1; TRBD1 might be the D (5 bases). V was shortened by 1 base and J by 8 bases, with 15 bases between the two germline ends. The V gene's germline CDR1 is SGHTS and CDR2 YDEGEE. The CDR3 is 14 amino acids. Here the CDR3 reads CASSLMEGSPEAFF. The CDR3, as DNA: TGTGCCAGCAGCTTGATGGAGGGGTCCCCCGAAGCTTTCTTT.